This paragraph reports one T cell receptor (beta chain). Its antigen remains unidentified. The record originates from a study of graft-versus-host responses after intestinal transplantation. Germline CDR1 LGHNA, CDR2 YSLEER. V was clipped by 0 bases and J by 5 bases; unmatched bases: 1. The CDR3 totals 13 residues. The data were produced by immunoSEQ multiplex PCR, yet TCRdb's version contains in-frame clones alone and is incomplete. The table includes over 65,000 clones, about nine tenths detected once. The chain employs TRBV4-3 and TRBJ2-7; 7 bases line up with TRBD2. Sequenced material: unstimulated CD4+ T cells sorted from spleen or lymph node cells, taken before intestinal transplant. This TCR was sampled from a human donor who received an intestinal transplant. The CDR3 DNA follows: TGCGCCAGCAGCCAAGATGGGGGGGACGAGCAGTACTTC. Translated, it gives CASSQDGGDEQYF.